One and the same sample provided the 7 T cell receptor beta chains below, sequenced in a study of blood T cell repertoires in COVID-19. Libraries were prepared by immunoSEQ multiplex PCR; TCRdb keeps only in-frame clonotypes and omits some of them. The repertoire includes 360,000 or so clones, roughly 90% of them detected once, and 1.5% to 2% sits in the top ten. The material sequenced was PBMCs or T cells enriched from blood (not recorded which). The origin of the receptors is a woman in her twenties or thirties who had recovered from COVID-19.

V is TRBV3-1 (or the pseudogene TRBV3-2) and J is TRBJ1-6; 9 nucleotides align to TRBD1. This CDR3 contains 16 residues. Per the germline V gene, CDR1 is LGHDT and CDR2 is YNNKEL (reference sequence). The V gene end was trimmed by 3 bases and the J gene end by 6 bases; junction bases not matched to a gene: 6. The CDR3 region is CASSHHRGQGNSPLHF. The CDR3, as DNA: TGTGCCAGCAGCCACCACAGGGGGCAGGGTAATTCACCCCTCCACTTT.

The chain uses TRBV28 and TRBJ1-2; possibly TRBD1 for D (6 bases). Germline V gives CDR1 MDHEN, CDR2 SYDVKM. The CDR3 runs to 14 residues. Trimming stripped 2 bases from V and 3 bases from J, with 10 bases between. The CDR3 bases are TGTGCCAGCAGTTTAGTTCAGGGGTACTATGGCTACACCTTC. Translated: CASSLVQGYYGYTF.

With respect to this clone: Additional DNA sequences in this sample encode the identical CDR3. The CDR3, as DNA: TGTGCCAGCTCACCCGGGGGAGATACGCAGTATTTT. Protein: CASSPGGDTQYF. The J gene is TRBJ2-3, the V gene TRBV18; perhaps TRBD2 as D (6 bases). With 3 bases removed from V and 5 bases from J, the gap between germline ends came to 6 bases. CDR3 length: 12 amino acids. The germline V gene encodes CDR1 KGHSH and CDR2 LQKENI.

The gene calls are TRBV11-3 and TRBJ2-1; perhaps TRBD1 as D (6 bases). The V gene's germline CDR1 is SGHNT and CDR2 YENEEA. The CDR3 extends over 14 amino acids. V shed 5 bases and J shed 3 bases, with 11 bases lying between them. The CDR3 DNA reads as TGTGCCAGCAGCCTTGACAGGTTCTACAATGAGCAGTTCTTC. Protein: CASSLDRFYNEQFF. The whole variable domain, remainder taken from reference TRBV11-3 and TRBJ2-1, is EAGVVQSPRYKIIEKKQPVAFWCNPISGHNTLYWYLQNLGQGPELLIRYENEEAVDDSQLPKDRFSAERLKGVDSTLKIQPAELGDSAVYLCASSLDRFYNEQFFGPGTRLTVL.

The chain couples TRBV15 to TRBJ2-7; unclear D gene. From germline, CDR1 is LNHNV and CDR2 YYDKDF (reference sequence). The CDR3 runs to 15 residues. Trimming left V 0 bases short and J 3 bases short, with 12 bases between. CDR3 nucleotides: TGTGCCACCAGCAGAGATTGGGCTGCGAGCTACGAGCAGTACTTC. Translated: CATSRDWAASYEQYF.

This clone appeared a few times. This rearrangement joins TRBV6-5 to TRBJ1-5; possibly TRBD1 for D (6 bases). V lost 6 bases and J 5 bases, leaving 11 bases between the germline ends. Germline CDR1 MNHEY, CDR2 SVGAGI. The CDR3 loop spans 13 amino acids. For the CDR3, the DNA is TGTGCCAGCAGCCCGCACAGGGATCAGCCCCAGCATTTT. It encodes CASSPHRDQPQHF.

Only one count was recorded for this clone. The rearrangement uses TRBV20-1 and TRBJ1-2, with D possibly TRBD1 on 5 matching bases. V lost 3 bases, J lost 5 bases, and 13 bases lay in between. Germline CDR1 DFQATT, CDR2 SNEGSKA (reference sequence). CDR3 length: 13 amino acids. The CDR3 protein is CSASLDMDYGYTF. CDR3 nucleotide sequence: TGCAGTGCTAGTTTGGACATGGATTATGGCTACACCTTC.